This T cell receptor (beta chain) comes out of a study of response to subunit inactivated influenza vaccine. General study points: Authors proposed each seasonal influenza vaccination draws in few new T cells.

This clonotype was recorded many times. Its antigen is not identified. J lost 6 bases, V lost 2 bases, and 19 bases had no gene match. The CDR3 consists of 20 residues. One entry per CDR3 protein results from TCRdb running MiXCR on the RT-PCR reads. The sample lists around 480,000 distinct CDR3 sequences; around 9.9% were seen once. The chain couples TRBV12-3 or TRBV12-4 to TRBJ2-2; 9 bases fit TRBD1. The receptor was derived from a man aged 50-59 years who received an inactivated influenza vaccine. The sequences come from PBMCs from blood, collected roughly 46 days after vaccination. The DNA for the CDR3 is TGTGCCAGCAGTTTACGGCCGGGACAGGGTCGCTGGGGGTTGTCCGGGGAGCTGTTTTTT. Its protein product is CASSLRPGQGRWGLSGELFF.